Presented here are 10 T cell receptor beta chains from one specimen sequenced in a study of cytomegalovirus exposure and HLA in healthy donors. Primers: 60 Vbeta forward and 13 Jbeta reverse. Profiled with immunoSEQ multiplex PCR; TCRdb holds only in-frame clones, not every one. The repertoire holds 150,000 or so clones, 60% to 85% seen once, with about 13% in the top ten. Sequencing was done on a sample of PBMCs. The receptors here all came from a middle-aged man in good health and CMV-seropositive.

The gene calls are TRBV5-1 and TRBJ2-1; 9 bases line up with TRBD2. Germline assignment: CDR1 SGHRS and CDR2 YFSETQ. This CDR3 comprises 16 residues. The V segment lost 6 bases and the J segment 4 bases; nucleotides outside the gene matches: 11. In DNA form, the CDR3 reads TGCGCCAGCAAGGGCCTAGCGGGGTCCGAATACAATGAGCAGTTCTTC. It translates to CASKGLAGSEYNEQFF. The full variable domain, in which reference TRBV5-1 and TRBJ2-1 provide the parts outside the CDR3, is KAGVTQTPRYLIKTRGQQVTLSCSPISGHRSVSWYQQTPGQGLQFLFEYFSETQRNKGNFPGRFSGRQFSNSRSEMNVSTLELGDSALYLCASKGLAGSEYNEQFFGPGTRLTVL.

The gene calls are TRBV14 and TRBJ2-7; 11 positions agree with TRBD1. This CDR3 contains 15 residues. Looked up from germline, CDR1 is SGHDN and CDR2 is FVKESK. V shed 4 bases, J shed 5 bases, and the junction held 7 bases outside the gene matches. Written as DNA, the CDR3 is TGTGCCAGCAGCCGTCGGACAGGGGGCGTCGACGAGCAGTACTTC. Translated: CASSRRTGGVDEQYF. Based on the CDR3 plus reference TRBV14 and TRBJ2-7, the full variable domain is EAGVTQFPSHSVIEKGQTVTLRCDPISGHDNLYWYRRVMGKEIKFLLHFVKESKQDESGMPNNRFLAERTGGTYSTLKVQPAELEDSGVYFCASSRRTGGVDEQYFGPGTRLTVT.

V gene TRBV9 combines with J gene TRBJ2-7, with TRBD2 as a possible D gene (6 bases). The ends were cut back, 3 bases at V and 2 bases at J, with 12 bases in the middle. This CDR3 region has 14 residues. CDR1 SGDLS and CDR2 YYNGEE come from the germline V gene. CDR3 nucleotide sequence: TGTGCCAGCAGCGATGGGACTGACGCCTACGAGCAGTACTTC. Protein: CASSDGTDAYEQYF.

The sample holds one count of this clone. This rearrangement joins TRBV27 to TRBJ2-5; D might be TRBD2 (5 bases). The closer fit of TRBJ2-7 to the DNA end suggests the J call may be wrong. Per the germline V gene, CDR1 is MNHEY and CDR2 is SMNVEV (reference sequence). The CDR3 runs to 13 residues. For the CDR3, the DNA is TGTGCCAGCAGTTTCTCCGGAGGCTACGAGCAGTACTTC. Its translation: CASSFSGGYEQYF.

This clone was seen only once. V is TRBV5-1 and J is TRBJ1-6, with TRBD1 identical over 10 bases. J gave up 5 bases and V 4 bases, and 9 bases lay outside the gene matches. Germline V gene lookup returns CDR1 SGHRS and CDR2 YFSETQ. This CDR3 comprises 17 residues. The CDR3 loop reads CASSRLGGTGDNSPLHF. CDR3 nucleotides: TGCGCCAGCAGCCGCCTGGGGGGGACAGGGGATAATTCACCCCTCCACTTT.

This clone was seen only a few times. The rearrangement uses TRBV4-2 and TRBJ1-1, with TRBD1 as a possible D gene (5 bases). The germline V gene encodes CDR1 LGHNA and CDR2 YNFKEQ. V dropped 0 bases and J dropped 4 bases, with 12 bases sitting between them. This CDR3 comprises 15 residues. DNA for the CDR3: TGTGCCAGCAGCCAAGACCCGCAGGGTATCACTGAAGCTTTCTTT. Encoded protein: CASSQDPQGITEAFF.

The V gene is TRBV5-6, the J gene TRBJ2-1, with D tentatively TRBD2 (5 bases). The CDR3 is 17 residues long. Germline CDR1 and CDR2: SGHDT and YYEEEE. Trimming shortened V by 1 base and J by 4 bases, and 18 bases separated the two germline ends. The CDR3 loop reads CASSLYRTRRTYNEQFF. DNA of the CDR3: TGTGCCAGCAGCTTGTATAGAACTAGAAGGACTTACAATGAGCAGTTCTTC.

CDR3 bases: TGTGCCAGCAGTCTATCCCCCAACTACAATGAGCAGTTCTTC. Its translation is CASSLSPNYNEQFF. This rearrangement joins TRBV2 to TRBJ2-1; unclear D gene. This CDR3 spans 14 amino acids. Germline V gives CDR1 SNHLY, CDR2 FYNNEI. Trimming removed 5 bases at V and 3 bases at J, with 11 bases between.

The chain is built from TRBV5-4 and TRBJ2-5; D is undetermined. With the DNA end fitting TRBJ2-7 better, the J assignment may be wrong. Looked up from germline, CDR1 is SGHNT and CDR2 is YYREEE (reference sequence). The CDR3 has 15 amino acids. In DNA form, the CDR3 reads TGTGCCAGCAGCTTGGAGGCTGCTAGCTCCTACGAGCAGTACTTC. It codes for CASSLEAASSYEQYF.

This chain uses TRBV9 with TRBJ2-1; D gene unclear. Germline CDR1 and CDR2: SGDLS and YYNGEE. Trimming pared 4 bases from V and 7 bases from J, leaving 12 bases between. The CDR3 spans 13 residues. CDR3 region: CASSPIAQNEQFF. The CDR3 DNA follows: TGTGCCAGCAGCCCCATCGCACAGAATGAGCAGTTCTTC.